Sequencing of this T cell receptor beta chain was carried out in a study of early T cells in non-severe SARS-CoV-2 infection. This clonotype was counted many times. In TCRdb, the 5' RACE reads were re-called with MiXCR into one record per CDR3 protein. The sample lists fewer than 80,000 distinct CDR3 sequences, approximately 11% occurring once. The CDR3 length is 16 residues. Looked up from germline, CDR1 is SGHVS and CDR2 is FNYEAQ. Losses at the gene ends were 5 bases for V and 1 base for J; bases not matched to a gene: 6. The clonotype comes from an adult who was a healthcare worker with PCR-confirmed SARS-CoV-2 infection or an uninfected control (not recorded which). This specimen consisted of whole blood, obtained at baseline. The rearrangement joins TRBV7-6 to TRBJ2-3, with TRBD2 matching over 10 bases. In DNA form, the CDR3 reads TGTGCCAGCAGCGAACCCAGCGGGGGGGGCACAGATACGCAGTATTTT. It yields the protein CASSEPSGGGTDTQYF.